The present TCR beta chain was sequenced within a study of Graves' ophthalmopathy and Graves' hyperthyroidism. Turning to the study itself: Prior to any treatment, peripheral blood was collected at the time of initial diagnosis.

Overall study results and limits: Detected in blood as well were most expanded thyroid clonotypes with frequency above 0.001. Ophthalmopathy could be told apart from stable hyperthyroidism by a 13-signature model (about 88% sensitivity, around 78% specificity).

Transcripts of RNA were the source for amplifying TCR beta CDR3 regions. First-round RT-PCR employed HTBI primers, with a second-round multiplex PCR after it. TCRdb passed the multiplex PCR reads through MiXCR, listing each CDR3 protein once. Altogether 360,000 or so distinct CDR3 sequences are present, about a sixth being singletons, with the ten largest covering 1.5% to 2%. This clonotype has ten or more counts. Its antigen is still unknown. CDR1 and CDR2 (germline): MNHEY, SVGEGT. CDR3 length equals 16 residues. The V end lost 6 bases, the J end lost 3 bases, and 17 bases lay between the germline ends.

The V gene is TRBV6-2 or TRBV6-3, the J gene TRBJ2-2; the D is unclear. The sequenced sample consisted of peripheral blood. The TCR sequence derives from a young woman with Graves' ophthalmopathy. As DNA, the CDR3 is TGTGCCAGCAGGCGGTTACGACCCCCAGACACCGGGGAGCTGTTTTTT. It translates to CASRRLRPPDTGELFF.